This T cell receptor (beta chain) was recorded in a study of cytomegalovirus exposure and HLA in healthy donors. Across the study: In terms of ancestry, the Caucasian-associated cluster contained roughly 80% of the roughly 400 genotyped donors.

This CDR3 has 14 amino acids. Trimming removed 5 bases at V and 7 bases at J, with 12 bases between. Germline CDR1 is LNHDA and CDR2 is SQIVND (reference sequence). The study, taken as a whole, reports: Despite most TCR sequences being rare, some public TCRs occurred in many donors.

About this clone itself: Antigen unknown.

It was with 60 Vbeta and 13 Jbeta primers that the PCR ran. Some clones are missing from TCRdb's copy, which holds only in-frame ones; the method was immunoSEQ multiplex PCR. This table holds 150,000 to 200,000 clones, around 82% found once. The donors (healthy individuals) were bone marrow donors. The sequenced sample was PBMCs. The chain carries TRBV19 and TRBJ1-6; D not certain. This receptor was obtained from a woman in her 30s in good health and CMV-seropositive. The DNA for the CDR3 is TGTGCCAGTAGTTTCGGGGTCTGGAATTCACCCCTCCACTTT. This translates into CASSFGVWNSPLHF.